Reported below is one TCR beta chain. This sample was taken from a study of T cell changes during pregnancy in multiple sclerosis. This table comes from immunoSEQ multiplex PCR, and its TCRdb copy is limited to in-frame clones, with some not included. Among roughly 20,000 clones listed, approximately 86% were seen once. Germline-derived CDR1 and CDR2 are MNHEY and SMNVEV (reference sequence). This CDR3 is 16 amino acids long. V was pared by 5 bases and J by 3 bases, with 12 bases of the junction left unmatched. The TCR comes from a female donor in good health, enrolled as a control in a pregnancy study. The material was CD8+ T cells from peripheral blood mononuclear cells, obtained after pregnancy. The chain recombines TRBV27 with TRBJ1-2; TRBD1 aligns across 7 bases. The CDR3 sequence: CASSPSVGQVYYGYTF. The DNA for the CDR3 is TGTGCCAGCAGTCCATCAGTCGGACAGGTCTACTATGGCTACACCTTC.